A selection of T cell receptor beta chains follows, all from one sample in a study of chemoradiotherapy in HPV16-positive cancers. Some clones are missing from TCRdb's copy, which holds only in-frame ones; the method was immunoSEQ multiplex PCR. The table shows under 85,000 clones, with 88% occurring only once. The sequencing used blood, collected from a patient who underwent chemoradiotherapy. These receptors were taken from a human donor with HPV-associated anogenital cancer. CDR3s include the opening cysteine and the closing phenylalanine or tryptophan. A D gene is named only where the DNA matches it firmly. A row's size may be missing; if present it is once, few, many or a size class.

TRBV15	NA	TRBJ2-2	NA	CATSRDGRITGELFF	TGTGCCACCAGCAGAGATGGAAGGATCACCGGGGAGCTGTTTTTT
TRBV11-3	NA	TRBJ1-1	NA	CASSSKTGSGTEAFF	TGTGCCAGCAGCTCAAAAACAGGGTCGGGCACTGAAGCTTTCTTT
TRBV6-1	NA	TRBJ2-3	NA	CASSEAGGILLRTDTQYF	TGTGCCAGCAGTGAAGCGGGCGGGATCCTCCTGCGCACAGATACGCAGTATTTT
TRBV5-1	TRBD2	TRBJ2-7	NA	CASPPQRGAFSSYEQYF	TGCGCCAGCCCCCCCCAGCGGGGGGCCTTTAGCTCCTACGAGCAGTACTTC
TRBV6-1	NA	TRBJ2-7	NA	CASSEVRAEQYF	TGTGCCAGCAGTGAAGTCAGGGCCGAGCAGTACTTC
TRBV7-2	TRBD2	TRBJ2-7	NA	CASSHSSGGGHF	TGTGCCAGCAGCCATTCTAGCGGGGGAGGGCACTTC
TRBV18	NA	TRBJ2-3	NA	CASSPRLSTDTQYF	TGTGCCAGCTCACCACGGCTCTCCACAGATACGCAGTATTTT
TRBV4-2	NA	TRBJ2-1	NA	CASSQVNEQFF	TGTGCCAGCAGCCAAGTAAATGAGCAGTTCTTC
TRBV6-4	NA	TRBJ2-6	NA	CASSEGHSGASVLTF	TGTGCCAGCAGTGAGGGACACTCTGGGGCCAGCGTCCTGACTTTC
TRBV18	NA	TRBJ1-5	NA	CASSRDTSRPQHF	TGTGCCAGCTCACGGGACACTTCTCGGCCCCAGCATTTT
TRBV5-1	NA	TRBJ2-3	NA	CASSLVGGPSTDTQYF	TGCGCCAGCAGCTTGGTCGGCGGGCCCAGCACAGATACGCAGTATTTT
TRBV4-1	NA	TRBJ2-7	NA	CASSQVPSVGYEQYF	TGCGCCAGCAGCCAAGTCCCCAGCGTTGGGTACGAGCAGTACTTC
TRBV14	NA	TRBJ2-2	NA	CASKSGGPAGELFF	TGTGCCAGCAAGTCAGGTGGGCCGGCCGGGGAGCTGTTTTTT
TRBV5-1	TRBD1	TRBJ1-2	few	CASSVDGQGGYTF	TGCGCCAGCAGCGTAGATGGACAGGGCGGCTACACCTTC
TRBV6-1	TRBD1	TRBJ1-2	few	CASSEGTGDSSYGYTF	TGTGCCAGCAGTGAAGGGACAGGGGATTCCAGCTATGGCTACACCTTC
TRBV14	TRBD2	TRBJ2-1	NA	CASSQDRAGGYNEQFF	TGTGCCAGCAGCCAAGACCGAGCGGGAGGGTACAATGAGCAGTTCTTC
TRBV18	TRBD1	TRBJ1-4	NA	CASSPSGGRGGSNEKLFF	TGTGCCAGCTCACCCTCCGGCGGTCGAGGGGGCAGTAATGAAAAACTGTTTTTT
TRBV2	NA	TRBJ1-2	few	CASSFEVNYGYTF	TGTGCCAGCAGTTTCGAAGTTAACTATGGCTACACCTTC
TRBV2	NA	TRBJ2-1	NA	CASSADFSYNEQFF	TGTGCCAGCAGTGCCGACTTCTCCTACAATGAGCAGTTCTTC
TRBV28	TRBD1	TRBJ2-7	NA	CATGQGLTYEQYF	TGTGCCACCGGACAGGGGCTAACCTACGAGCAGTACTTC
TRBV30	NA	TRBJ1-5	few	CAWSSGYTQHF	TGTGCCTGGAGTTCGGGGTATACCCAGCATTTT
TRBV5-1	TRBD1	TRBJ2-6	NA	CASSGTTGSGANVLTF	TGCGCCAGCAGCGGTACGACAGGGAGCGGGGCCAACGTCCTGACTTTC
TRBV28	TRBD1	TRBJ1-4	NA	CASSPRGQGKLFF	TGTGCCAGCAGTCCCCGAGGACAGGGGAAACTGTTTTTT
TRBV20-1	NA	TRBJ2-5	NA	CSATSKETQYF	TGCAGTGCCACTTCCAAGGAGACCCAGTACTTC
TRBV4-1	TRBD1	TRBJ1-4	NA	CASSQDGGQSLSNEKLFF	TGCGCCAGCAGCCAAGACGGGGGACAGAGCCTATCTAATGAAAAACTGTTTTTT
TRBV21-1	NA	TRBJ1-2	NA	CASSGQGNYGYTF	TGTGCCAGCAGCGGTCAGGGGAACTATGGCTACACCTTC
TRBV4-2	NA	TRBJ1-1	few	CASTKGRGDAEAFF	TGTGCCAGCACCAAGGGACGGGGGGACGCTGAAGCTTTCTTT
TRBV6-5	TRBD2	TRBJ2-1	few	CASSSGLGDGNEQFF	TGTGCCAGCAGTTCGGGACTAGGGGACGGCAATGAGCAGTTCTTC
TRBV19	TRBD2	TRBJ2-7	NA	CASSAGLAGREQYF	TGTGCCAGTAGTGCGGGACTAGCGGGACGCGAGCAGTACTTC
TRBV19	NA	TRBJ1-3	NA	CASSSPGTGFSGNTIYF	TGTGCCAGTAGTAGTCCCGGGACGGGTTTCTCTGGAAACACCATATATTTT
TRBV27	NA	TRBJ2-1	NA	CASSLRGFSGNEQFF	TGTGCCAGCAGTCTGAGGGGGTTTAGTGGCAATGAGCAGTTCTTC
TRBV5-4	TRBD1	TRBJ2-5	NA	CASSLNRGEGETQYF	TGTGCCAGCAGCTTGAACAGGGGGGAAGGGGAGACCCAGTACTTC
TRBV4-1	TRBD1	TRBJ2-7	NA	CASSQDPQGTYEQYF	TGCGCCAGCAGCCAAGATCCACAGGGGACCTACGAGCAGTACTTC
TRBV18	NA	TRBJ1-1	NA	CASSLQDLNTEAFF	TGTGCCAGCTCTCTCCAAGACCTTAACACTGAAGCTTTCTTT
TRBV2	TRBD1	TRBJ1-2	NA	CASSQTGINYGYTF	TGTGCCAGCAGCCAGACAGGGATTAACTATGGCTACACCTTC
TRBV19	TRBD2	TRBJ2-3	once	CASSPREGPFAQYF	TGTGCCAGTAGTCCCCGGGAGGGCCCGTTTGCGCAGTATTTT